Below, 9 T cell receptor beta chains from the same sample are listed, as sequenced in a study of molecular identifiers for immune sequencing clone quantification. TCRdb analysed the PCR reads with MiXCR anew, one entry per CDR3 protein. The table includes about 320,000 distinct CDR3 sequences, roughly a fifth detected once. Specimen: naive CD8+ T cells from blood, with Jurkat cell RNA spiked in. The subset here: FACS-sorted CD8+CD4-CCR7+CD45RA+ naive T cells. Every receptor here comes from a human donor in good health. Some libraries in this study had Jurkat cell RNA spiked in.

This clonotype came up many times. The chain uses TRBV7-2 and TRBJ2-3; the match to TRBD1 covers 9 bases. The J segment lost 2 bases and the V segment lost 4 bases, leaving 7 bases of the junction unmatched. This CDR3 is 16 amino acids long. The germline gives CDR1 SGHTA, CDR2 FQGNSA. The chain's CDR3 is CASSSVGQGITDTQYF. The CDR3 DNA reads as TGTGCCAGCAGCTCAGTCGGACAGGGGATCACAGATACGCAGTATTTT.

Concerning this clonotype: It may be a read error: a sequence one base away is much more abundant. This CDR3 is missing its conserved last phenylalanine or tryptophan, likely due to a read error. The V gene is TRBV28, the J gene TRBJ2-3; 8 bases agree with TRBD2. V was pared by 3 bases and J by 2 bases, with 1 base of the junction left unmatched. The CDR3 loop spans 14 amino acids. The germline V gene has CDR1 MDHEN and CDR2 SYDVKM. The CDR3 reads CASSFSGATDTQYS. For the CDR3, the DNA is TGTGCCAGCAGTTTTAGCGGGGCCACAGATACGCAGTATTCT.

The chain carries TRBV24-1 and TRBJ2-3; 8 nucleotides line up with TRBD2. Losses at the gene ends were 5 bases for V and 2 bases for J; bases not matched to a gene: 17. The germline V gene has CDR1 KGHDR and CDR2 SFDVKD. The CDR3 spans 19 residues. The CDR3 loop is CATSGPSGSPGPHTDTQYF. The CDR3, as DNA: TGTGCCACCAGTGGGCCTAGCGGGTCACCTGGACCACACACAGATACGCAGTATTTT.

This clonotype appeared many times. This sequence joins TRBV5-1 and TRBJ2-2, with unresolved D. The CDR3 runs to 17 residues. Germline V gives CDR1 SGHRS, CDR2 YFSETQ. Trimming cost V 4 bases and J 5 bases, with 21 bases left between them. CDR3 sequence: CASSLPSDGVGTGELFF. The CDR3 DNA sequence: TGCGCCAGCAGCCTTCCCTCTGATGGGGTTGGAACCGGGGAGCTGTTTTTT. The full variable domain, its missing parts supplied by reference TRBV5-1 and TRBJ2-2, is KAGVTQTPRYLIKTRGQQVTLSCSPISGHRSVSWYQQTPGQGLQFLFEYFSETQRNKGNFPGRFSGRQFSNSRSEMNVSTLELGDSALYLCASSLPSDGVGTGELFFGEGSRLTVL.

CDR3 amino acids: CASSFGWGADGYTF. For the CDR3, the DNA is TGTGCCAGCAGTTTCGGTTGGGGGGCGGATGGCTACACCTTC. The V call is TRBV12-3 or TRBV12-4, the J call TRBJ1-2, with a tentative D call TRBD1 (6 bases). The ends were cut back, 3 bases at V and 6 bases at J, with 14 bases in the middle. This CDR3 region has 14 residues.

This clonotype was recorded many times. The genes are TRBV13 and TRBJ2-7; 14 positions match TRBD2. Germline V gives CDR1 PRHDT, CDR2 FYEKMQ (reference sequence). CDR3 length: 15 amino acids. Trimming removed 5 bases from V and 6 bases from J; junction bases left unmatched: 6. The CDR3 loop reads CASSPGGLAGVEQYF. In DNA, the CDR3 is TGTGCCAGCAGCCCAGGGGGACTAGCGGGAGTCGAGCAGTACTTC.

This clonotype has at least ten counts. CDR3 amino acids: CASSSDPKNEKLFF. CDR3 bases: TGTGCCAGCAGCTCGGACCCTAAAAATGAAAAACTGTTTTTT. The V call is TRBV7-9, the J call TRBJ1-4; unclear D gene. Trimming stripped 4 bases from V and 5 bases from J, with 11 bases between. The CDR3 is made up of 14 amino acids. CDR1 is SEHNR and CDR2 is FQNEAQ in the germline V gene (reference sequence).

Worth noting for this clonotype: The junction does not match germline at one end; this may be a read error. This sequence joins TRBV29-1 and TRBJ2-3, with D perhaps TRBD2 (5 bases). CDR3 length equals 13 residues. Germline V gives CDR1 SQVTM, CDR2 ANQGSEA. The chain's CDR3 is CRVNEGGTDTQYF. In DNA form, the CDR3 reads TGTAGGGTGAACGAGGGTGGCACAGATACGCAGTATTTT.

Concerning this clonotype: Just one base apart from a much larger clone, this may be a read error. The chain uses TRBV7-9 and TRBJ2-7, with D possibly being TRBD2 (6 bases). Germline V CDR1 and CDR2: SEHNR, FQNEAQ (reference sequence). With 6 bases removed from V and 2 bases from J, the gap between germline ends came to 14 bases. There are 14 residues in the CDR3. The chain's CDR3 is CASSRGAQPYEQYF. The CDR3 bases are TGTGCCAGCAGTCGCGGGGCACAACCCTACGAGCAGTACTTC. Full variable domain (missing parts from reference TRBV7-9 and TRBJ2-7): DTGVSQNPRHKITKRGQNVTFRCDPISEHNRLYWYRQTLGQGPEFLTYFQNEAQLEKSRLLSDRFSAERPKGSFSTLEIQRTEQGDSAMYLCASSRGAQPYEQYFGPGTRLTVT.